Each of the 22 T cell receptor beta chains below was sequenced from the same sample in a study of blood T cells in healthy people across ages. Primers used in a second PCR of about 7 to 11 cycles were a sample-barcoded 5' primer and a J-beta primer mix. In TCRdb, the 5' RACE reads were re-called with MiXCR into one record per CDR3 protein. The data hold roughly 1.7 million distinct CDR3 sequences, with about 31% observed a single time. Material: blood. The receptors were sampled from a woman in her 30s in good health.

The chain links TRBV15 to TRBJ1-4; 7 bases fit TRBD1. CDR1 is LNHNV, CDR2 YYDKDF, per germline (reference sequence). Trimming removed 7 bases from V and 8 bases from J; junction bases left unmatched: 1. CDR3 length: 11 residues. CDR3 DNA sequence: TGTGCCACCACAGGGGGAGAAAAACTGTTTTTT. It codes for CATTGGEKLFF.

The V gene is TRBV6-1, the J gene TRBJ2-3, with 9 bases fitting TRBD2. The germline CDR1 and CDR2 sequences are MNHNS and SASEGT. The junction had 5 bases not matched to a gene; V was cut back by 3 bases and J by 4 bases. The CDR3 extends over 15 amino acids. DNA for the CDR3: TGTGCCAGCAGTGAGAGCGGGAGGAGGTCAGATACGCAGTATTTT. The encoded protein is CASSESGRRSDTQYF.

This clonotype was recorded a few times. The V call is TRBV20-1, the J call TRBJ2-5; D not resolved. This CDR3 is built from 15 residues. Per the germline V gene, CDR1 is DFQATT and CDR2 is SNEGSKA (reference sequence). Trimming stripped 2 bases from V and 2 bases from J, with 15 bases between. CDR3 loop: CSARSSHLKQETQYF. Here the CDR3 DNA reads TGCAGTGCTAGATCCTCCCACTTGAAACAAGAGACCCAGTACTTC.

Only a few counts were recorded for this clonotype. This chain links TRBV29-1 with TRBJ1-1; D is ambiguous. Trimming pared 2 bases from V and 6 bases from J, leaving 19 bases between. Germline CDR1 and CDR2: SQVTM and ANQGSEA. The CDR3 consists of 15 residues. The CDR3 loop is CSVEREDPRRSEAFF. Written as DNA, the CDR3 is TGCAGCGTTGAAAGGGAGGATCCCCGAAGGTCTGAAGCTTTCTTT.

In this sample, this clonotype turned up many times. The rearrangement links TRBV20-1 to TRBJ2-3; maybe TRBD2 (7 bases). The V end lost 6 bases, the J end lost 0 bases, and 22 bases lay between the germline ends. This CDR3 comprises 17 residues. CDR1 is DFQATT and CDR2 is SNEGSKA in the germline V gene (reference sequence). The DNA for the CDR3 is TGCAGTGCAGAAAAGGCCGGGGGGCGCTTAAGCACAGATACGCAGTATTTT. This gives the protein CSAEKAGGRLSTDTQYF.

The chain couples TRBV29-1 to TRBJ1-4, with D hard to call. The CDR3 sequence is 15 residues long. Trimming pared 3 bases from V and 3 bases from J, leaving 14 bases between. Germline V gives CDR1 SQVTM, CDR2 ANQGSEA. CDR3 in DNA: TGCAGCGTTGAGGCCGCCAGGTCCCCTAATGAAAAACTGTTTTTT. It encodes CSVEAARSPNEKLFF.

The chain joins TRBV7-9 to TRBJ2-7, with TRBD2 identical over 11 bases. The CDR3 totals 18 residues. Trimming took 2 bases from V and 7 from J; bases not matched to a gene: 16. Per germline, CDR1 SEHNR and CDR2 FQNEAQ (reference sequence). The CDR3 spells CASSLWASGGPLAGEQYF. In DNA form, the CDR3 reads TGTGCCAGCAGCTTATGGGCTAGCGGGGGGCCACTAGCAGGGGAGCAGTACTTC.

The chain has TRBV6-5 and TRBJ2-7; TRBD2 matches at 7 bases. This CDR3 has 16 amino acids. Germline values: CDR1 MNHEY, CDR2 SVGAGI. J gave up 0 bases and V 5 bases, and 10 bases lay outside the gene matches. CDR3: CASSRGRAANSYEQYF. CDR3 nucleotide sequence: TGTGCCAGCAGTCGGGGGAGGGCGGCCAACTCCTACGAGCAGTACTTC.

The table lists this clonotype with a few counts. The J gene is TRBJ1-1, the V gene TRBV27, with a weak D call TRBD1 (6 bases). The CDR3 contains 14 residues. Germline assignment: CDR1 MNHEY and CDR2 SMNVEV (reference sequence). Trimming took off 7 bases at V and 0 bases at J, with 12 bases between the two ends. The CDR3 is CASTADRLNTEAFF. The CDR3 DNA follows: TGTGCCAGCACCGCCGACAGGTTGAACACTGAAGCTTTCTTT.

The CDR3 sequence: CASTPRGGVNEQFF. In DNA form, the CDR3 reads TGTGCCAGCACCCCTCGTGGGGGTGTCAATGAGCAGTTCTTC. V and J are TRBV6-2 or TRBV6-3 and TRBJ2-1, with D tentatively TRBD1 or TRBD2 (5 bases each). Germline assignment: CDR1 MNHEY and CDR2 SVGEGT. The CDR3 runs 14 residues. With 7 bases removed from V and 6 bases from J, the gap between germline ends came to 16 bases.

The chain joins TRBV11-2 to TRBJ2-7; 9 positions agree with TRBD2. This CDR3 is built from 14 residues. V was clipped by 4 bases and J by 3 bases; unmatched bases: 4. CDR1 is SGHAT, CDR2 FQNNGV, per germline. The DNA of the CDR3 is TGTGCCAGCAGCTCTGAGACTAGCGGCTACGAGCAGTACTTC. Amino acid sequence: CASSSETSGYEQYF. Full variable domain (missing parts from reference TRBV11-2 and TRBJ2-7): EAGVAQSPRYKIIEKRQSVAFWCNPISGHATLYWYQQILGQGPKLLIQFQNNGVVDDSQLPKDRFSAERLKGVDSTLKIQPAKLEDSAVYLCASSSETSGYEQYFGPGTRLTVT.

V gene TRBV19 combines with J gene TRBJ1-1; the D is unclear. Germline V gene sequence: CDR1 LNHDA, CDR2 SQIVND (reference sequence). The CDR3 contains 15 residues. The V end was cut by 4 bases, the J end by 0 bases, with 12 bases between. In nucleotides, the CDR3 is TGTGCCAGTAGTAAGCCTTCATCGATGAACACTGAAGCTTTCTTT. The encoded protein is CASSKPSSMNTEAFF. Full variable domain (rest looked up from reference TRBV19 and TRBJ1-1): DGGITQSPKYLFRKEGQNVTLSCEQNLNHDAMYWYRQDPGQGLRLIYYSQIVNDFQKGDIAEGYSVSREKKESFPLTVTSAQKNPTAFYLCASSKPSSMNTEAFFGQGTRLTVV.

Only one count was recorded for this clonotype. The chain recombines TRBV7-8 with TRBJ1-4, with 7 bases matching TRBD1. From germline, CDR1 is SGHVS and CDR2 FQNEAQ. V lost 6 bases and J lost 7; bases outside the gene matches: 17. CDR3 length equals 17 residues. The CDR3 DNA is TGTGCCAGCAGTTCCAAGGTTGTCGGGACAGACGTTGAAAAACTGTTTTTT. Protein sequence: CASSSKVVGTDVEKLFF. Drawing the rest from reference TRBV7-8 and TRBJ1-4, the complete variable domain is GAGVSQSPRYKVAKRGQDVALRCDPISGHVSLFWYQQALGQGPEFLTYFQNEAQLDKSGLPSDRFFAERPEGSVSTLKIQRTQQEDSAVYLCASSSKVVGTDVEKLFFGSGTQLSVL.

This chain connects TRBV12-3 or TRBV12-4 to TRBJ1-4; TRBD1 matches at 9 bases. There are 15 residues in the CDR3. V trimming: 3 bases; J trimming: 6 bases; junction bases outside the gene matches: 5. The CDR3 loop reads CASSLRTGDDEKLFF. In nucleotides, the CDR3 is TGTGCCAGCAGTTTGCGGACAGGGGATGATGAAAAACTGTTTTTT.

This chain links TRBV6-1 with TRBJ1-5; D not resolved. Germline CDR1 reads MNHNS; CDR2 reads SASEGT. Trimming removed 1 base at V and 7 bases at J, with 14 bases between. There are 15 residues in the CDR3. The CDR3 DNA reads TGTGCCAGCAGTGAAGTGAGATCAGAGGGACAGCCCCAGCATTTT. Protein: CASSEVRSEGQPQHF.

The rearrangement joins TRBV10-2 to TRBJ2-5; D ambiguous. This CDR3 comprises 14 residues. The germline CDR1 and CDR2 sequences are WSHSY and SAAADI. Trimming pared 7 bases from V and 0 bases from J, leaving 12 bases between. CDR3 in amino acids: CASIPEQYQETQYF. CDR3 in DNA: TGCGCCAGCATTCCCGAACAGTACCAAGAGACCCAGTACTTC.

This clonotype was counted a few times. The rearrangement links TRBV7-9 to TRBJ1-4; D gene uncertain. This CDR3 contains 15 residues. V was clipped by 2 bases and J by 3 bases, with 10 bases between them. From germline, CDR1 is SEHNR and CDR2 FQNEAQ (reference sequence). CDR3: CASSLTKGPNEKLFF. The CDR3 region has the DNA TGTGCCAGCAGCTTAACCAAAGGACCTAATGAAAAACTGTTTTTT.

V usage is TRBV6-1 and J usage is TRBJ1-4; no clear D. The CDR3 consists of 15 residues. Germline lookup yields CDR1 MNHNS and CDR2 SASEGT. Trimming stripped 3 bases from V and 0 bases from J, with 8 bases between. The CDR3 DNA reads TGTGCCAGCAGTGACTCACACGCAACTAATGAAAAACTGTTTTTT. The encoded protein is CASSDSHATNEKLFF.

In this sample, this clonotype turned up a few times. CDR3 nucleotide sequence: TGCGCCAAGACTGGGGGGTCAGGAGAGACCCAGTACTTC. Translation gives CAKTGGSGETQYF. The rearrangement links TRBV10-1 to TRBJ2-5; D is perhaps TRBD2 (6 bases). Per germline, CDR1 WNHNN and CDR2 SYGVQD (reference sequence). Trimming shortened V by 10 bases and J by 4 bases, and 16 bases separated the two germline ends. This CDR3 comprises 13 residues.

The chain uses TRBV5-1 and TRBJ2-4; D gene uncertain. The tail of the sequence fits TRBJ2-7 better, so the J call may be wrong. This CDR3 has 14 amino acids. Germline-derived CDR1 and CDR2 are SGHRS and YFSETQ. The CDR3 loop reads CASRENGDPYEQYF. CDR3 nucleotide sequence: TGCGCCAGCAGAGAGAACGGCGATCCCTACGAGCAGTACTTC.

This clonotype has at least ten counts. The chain uses TRBV12-3 or TRBV12-4 and TRBJ2-1, with 8 positions matching TRBD2. The CDR3 is 16 residues long. Trimming removed 3 bases from V and 1 base from J; junction bases left unmatched: 5. The CDR3, as DNA: TGTGCCAGCAGTTTGGGGTCTAGCGGGTCCTACAATGAGCAGTTCTTC. It yields the protein CASSLGSSGSYNEQFF.

There are many counts of this clonotype. This chain uses TRBV20-1 with TRBJ2-1; 9 bases are a match to TRBD2. V was pared by 6 bases and J by 4 bases, with 7 bases of the junction left unmatched. Germline V gene data show CDR1 as DFQATT and CDR2 as SNEGSKA (reference sequence). This CDR3 region has 14 residues. The CDR3 DNA reads TGCAGTGCACAGCGGGGGGCCTTATACAATGAGCAGTTCTTC. It encodes CSAQRGALYNEQFF.